Below, 24 T cell receptor beta chains from the same sample are listed, as sequenced in a study of cytomegalovirus exposure and HLA in healthy donors. PCR used 60 Vbeta primers and 13 Jbeta primers. The data were produced by immunoSEQ multiplex PCR, yet TCRdb's version contains in-frame clones alone and is incomplete. The profile covers under 200,000 clones, with about 79% appearing a single time and under 6.5% taken by the ten largest. The sequenced sample consisted of PBMCs. Receptors were obtained from a man in his fifties or sixties in good health and CMV-seropositive.

The chain combines TRBV27 with TRBJ1-1; D not resolved. Germline CDR1 reads MNHEY; CDR2 reads SMNVEV (reference sequence). V shed 2 bases and J shed 4 bases, with 20 bases lying between them. CDR3 length: 17 amino acids. For the CDR3, the DNA is TGTGCCAGCAGTTTAGGGAGTTTCCTGGGTAGGAGCACTGAAGCTTTCTTT. This sequence encodes CASSLGSFLGRSTEAFF.

This rearrangement joins TRBV5-4 to TRBJ2-3; 10 nucleotides agree with TRBD2. V lost 4 bases to trimming and J lost 2 bases; unmatched junction nucleotides: 13. Germline CDR1 SGHNT, CDR2 YYREEE (reference sequence). The CDR3 contains 18 residues. This chain's CDR3 is CASSRSGRSFRDTDTQYF. DNA for the CDR3: TGTGCCAGCAGCCGTAGCGGGAGGTCCTTCCGGGACACAGATACGCAGTATTTT.

The chain carries TRBV7-3 and TRBJ2-1; D gene unclear. Germline lookup yields CDR1 SGHTA and CDR2 FQGTGA. The ends were cut back, 2 bases at V and 0 bases at J, with 8 bases in the middle. The CDR3 contains 15 residues. The CDR3 nucleotides are TGTGCCAGCAGCTTATTCAAGAGCTCCTACAATGAGCAGTTCTTC. Translating it yields CASSLFKSSYNEQFF.

V and J are TRBV15 and TRBJ1-1, with D tentatively TRBD1 (5 bases). Germline-derived CDR1 and CDR2 are LNHNV and YYDKDF (reference sequence). V gave up 0 bases and J gave up 10 bases, with 15 bases separating them. CDR3 size: 14 residues. CDR3 amino acids: CATSRDGSGGGAFF. CDR3 in DNA: TGTGCCACCAGCAGAGATGGTTCGGGCGGGGGAGCTTTCTTT.

V is TRBV27 and J is TRBJ1-2; D perhaps matches TRBD1 (5 bases). Germline V gene data show CDR1 as MNHEY and CDR2 as SMNVEV (reference sequence). The CDR3 sequence is 13 residues long. Trimming shortened V by 8 bases and J by 3 bases, and 13 bases separated the two germline ends. CDR3 in DNA: TGTGCCAGCCGCCTGCGGGGGGACTATGGCTACACCTTC. Protein: CASRLRGDYGYTF.

The rearrangement joins TRBV5-5 to TRBJ1-4; 10 bases map to TRBD1. V lost 4 bases and J lost 7; bases outside the gene matches: 7. Germline V CDR1 and CDR2: SGHKS, YYEKEE (reference sequence). The CDR3 consists of 15 residues. CDR3 DNA sequence: TGTGCCAGCAGCAATTCCGGGACAGGGGTTGAAAAACTGTTTTTT. This sequence encodes CASSNSGTGVEKLFF.

A note on this clone: The conserved phenylalanine or tryptophan is not found at the CDR3 terminus, so this likely reflects a read error. The DNA is omitted, as the CDR3 cannot be located on it reliably, and the CDR3 follows TCRdb's listing. This chain connects TRBV20-1 to TRBJ1-4. The CDR3 length equals 10 residues, ends included. Germline V lookup: CDR1 DFQATT, CDR2 SNEGSKA (reference sequence). CDR3 protein: CRLREAKGFV.

The chain uses TRBV19 and TRBJ1-2, with 9 bases matching TRBD1. This CDR3 contains 15 residues. V gave up 1 base and J gave up 5 bases; unmatched junction bases: 5. CDR1 is LNHDA and CDR2 is SQIVND in the germline V gene (reference sequence). The CDR3 region is CASSIAGTGPYGYTF. The CDR3 DNA follows: TGTGCCAGTAGTATAGCCGGGACAGGGCCATATGGCTACACCTTC.

The chain couples TRBV11-1 to TRBJ1-2, with TRBD1 matching 8 bases. Trimming took 5 bases from V and 4 from J; bases not matched to a gene: 9. The CDR3 totals 15 residues. CDR1 and CDR2 from the germline V gene are SGHAT and FQDESV (reference sequence). The DNA for the CDR3 is TGTGCCAGCAGCCAAAGCAGGGGGCTGAGCTATGGCTACACCTTC. Translation: CASSQSRGLSYGYTF. Full variable domain (rest looked up from reference TRBV11-1 and TRBJ1-2): EAEVAQSPRYKITEKSQAVAFWCDPISGHATLYWYRQILGQGPELLVQFQDESVVDDSQLPKDRFSAERLKGVDSTLKIQPAELGDSAMYLCASSQSRGLSYGYTFGSGTRLTVV.

V is TRBV6-1 and J is TRBJ2-1, with TRBD1 identical over 8 bases. V shed 10 bases and J 0 bases; nucleotides not matched to a gene: 5. The germline gives CDR1 MNHNS, CDR2 SASEGT. This CDR3 contains 14 residues. The CDR3 DNA reads TGTGCCATACGACAGGGGAGCTCCTACAATGAGCAGTTCTTC. This gives the protein CAIRQGSSYNEQFF.

The CDR3 DNA reads as TGTGCCAGTATAGCGGGGCGGACTAGCACAGATACGCAGTATTTT. Its translation: CASIAGRTSTDTQYF. This sequence joins TRBV19 and TRBJ2-3, with 8 bases that match TRBD2. The J segment lost 0 bases and the V segment lost 7 bases, leaving 6 bases of the junction unmatched. Germline lookup yields CDR1 LNHDA and CDR2 SQIVND (reference sequence). CDR3 length: 15 residues.

This clone was found a few times. V is TRBV5-1 and J is TRBJ2-7, with TRBD1 matching 11 bases. Germline lookup yields CDR1 SGHRS and CDR2 YFSETQ. The V segment lost 0 bases and the J segment 5 bases; nucleotides outside the gene matches: 4. This CDR3 has 15 residues. The DNA for the CDR3 is TGCGCCAGCAGCTTGGGAGGACAGGGGGCCCACGAGCAGTACTTC. Translating gives CASSLGGQGAHEQYF.

In this sample, this clone turned up once. The chain joins TRBV6-1 to TRBJ2-5; TRBD2 aligns across 9 bases. The CDR3 covers 16 residues. CDR1 and CDR2 from the germline V gene are MNHNS and SASEGT. V trimming: 1 base; J trimming: 2 bases; junction bases outside the gene matches: 5. In nucleotides, the CDR3 is TGTGCCAGCAGTGAAGTGGCGGGGGGGTATCAAGAGACCCAGTACTTC. Amino acid sequence: CASSEVAGGYQETQYF.

The chain uses TRBV4-2 and TRBJ2-6; D might be TRBD2 (5 bases). The V gene lost 3 bases and the J gene lost 0 bases, with 15 bases spanning the gap. In germline, CDR1 is LGHNA, CDR2 YNFKEQ. The CDR3 runs to 18 residues. DNA for the CDR3: TGTGCCAGCAGCCAGAGGACTCCCGGAAGCTCTGGGGCCAACGTCCTGACTTTC. As protein: CASSQRTPGSSGANVLTF.

The chain combines TRBV7-9 with TRBJ2-2, with D hard to call. Germline V gives CDR1 SEHNR, CDR2 FQNEAQ (reference sequence). V lost 2 bases, J lost 1 base, and 5 bases lay in between. The CDR3 consists of 14 residues. The CDR3 spells CASSLLQNTGELFF. The DNA of the CDR3 is TGTGCCAGCAGCTTATTACAGAACACCGGGGAGCTGTTTTTT.

In its sample, this clone was seen a few times. The J gene is TRBJ2-2, the V gene TRBV13, with TRBD1 identical over 10 bases. Germline V gene sequence: CDR1 PRHDT, CDR2 FYEKMQ (reference sequence). Losses at the gene ends were 5 bases for V and 7 bases for J; bases not matched to a gene: 13. The CDR3 is 17 residues long. In DNA, the CDR3 is TGTGCCAGCAGCGACGGCCGGGACAGGGGAATTAGCGGGGAGCTGTTTTTT. Translation gives CASSDGRDRGISGELFF.

Note on this clone: This sample also contains other DNA sequences that code for the same CDR3. The chain combines TRBV7-9 with TRBJ2-7; the D is unclear. From germline, CDR1 is SEHNR and CDR2 FQNEAQ (reference sequence). This CDR3 is 12 amino acids long. V was cut by 1 base and J by 3 bases, with 4 bases left in between. Here the CDR3 DNA reads TGTGCCAGCAGCTTAGGCAGCTACGAGCAGTACTTC. It encodes CASSLGSYEQYF. The variable domain in full, completed from reference TRBV7-9 and TRBJ2-7, reads DTGVSQNPRHKITKRGQNVTFRCDPISEHNRLYWYRQTLGQGPEFLTYFQNEAQLEKSRLLSDRFSAERPKGSFSTLEIQRTEQGDSAMYLCASSLGSYEQYFGPGTRLTVT.

There are a few counts of this clone. This chain uses TRBV15 with TRBJ2-1, with D possibly matching TRBD2 (6 bases). This CDR3 spans 13 amino acids. The germline V gene encodes CDR1 LNHNV and CDR2 YYDKDF (reference sequence). V was cut by 8 bases and J by 8 bases, with 16 bases left in between. The DNA for the CDR3 is TGTGCCACCCAGGACCCAACGGGAGATGAGCAGTTCTTC. Protein: CATQDPTGDEQFF.

This rearrangement joins TRBV27 to TRBJ1-3, with TRBD1 as a possible D gene (6 bases). Trimming removed 2 bases at V and 8 bases at J, with 22 bases between. Germline assignment: CDR1 MNHEY and CDR2 SMNVEV (reference sequence). This CDR3 has 17 residues. The chain's CDR3 is CASSLATPTGLGDTIYF. CDR3 nucleotides: TGTGCCAGCAGTTTAGCTACCCCGACAGGTTTAGGGGACACCATATATTTT.

The chain joins TRBV5-1 to TRBJ2-1; TRBD2 agrees at 9 bases. The CDR3 covers 15 residues. The germline V gene encodes CDR1 SGHRS and CDR2 YFSETQ. Germline trimming cut 5 bases from V and 4 bases from J; bases unmatched to any gene: 7. The CDR3 loop reads CASREGSGRYNEQFF. The CDR3 region has the DNA TGCGCCAGCAGGGAGGGAAGCGGGAGGTACAATGAGCAGTTCTTC.

The rearrangement joins TRBV30 to TRBJ1-1; no firm D call. Germline CDR1 and CDR2: GTSNPN and SVGIG (reference sequence). V gave up 6 bases and J gave up 5 bases, with 7 bases separating them. The CDR3 length is 10 residues. The DNA of the CDR3 is TGTGCCTGTCAGAGGACTGAAGCTTTCTTT. This encodes CACQRTEAFF.

The CDR3 loop is CASSFQPGGSYTGELFF. CDR3 bases: TGTGCCAGCAGCTTCCAGCCCGGAGGGAGCTACACCGGGGAGCTGTTTTTT. V gene TRBV11-2 combines with J gene TRBJ2-2; weak D call: TRBD2 (6 bases). CDR3 length: 17 residues. Germline values: CDR1 SGHAT, CDR2 FQNNGV. V was shortened by 3 bases and J by 3 bases, with 17 bases between the two germline ends.

J is TRBJ2-1 and V is TRBV25-1; the D gene is possibly TRBD2 (5 bases). This CDR3 has 13 residues. The germline V gene has CDR1 MGHDK and CDR2 SYGVNS. V dropped 6 bases and J dropped 9 bases, with 15 bases sitting between them. This CDR3 is CASRAYEGSEQFF. The CDR3 DNA is TGTGCCAGCAGGGCCTACGAGGGCTCTGAGCAGTTCTTC.

The chain combines TRBV6-1 with TRBJ1-5, with unresolved D. The germline V gene has CDR1 MNHNS and CDR2 SASEGT. Trimming stripped 5 bases from V and 0 bases from J, with 8 bases between. The CDR3 loop spans 14 amino acids. Here the CDR3 reads CASSNTRSNQPQHF. The DNA for the CDR3 is TGTGCCAGCAGTAATACACGTAGCAATCAGCCCCAGCATTTT.